These 8 T cell receptor beta chains came from one sample sequenced in a study of T cells in localized non-small cell lung cancer. Using immunoSEQ multiplex PCR, the repertoire was profiled, and TCRdb retains in-frame clones only, with some absent. The sample yields some 38,000 clones, over 85% seen once. The sequenced sample was peripheral blood, obtained before any cancer treatment. These receptors came from a female donor older than 55 with stage I lung adenocarcinoma.

The chain joins TRBV19 to TRBJ2-7; D is unresolved. The V and J ends lost 5 bases and 3 bases respectively, with 17 bases between them. This CDR3 is built from 15 residues. CDR1 and CDR2 (germline): LNHDA, SQIVND (reference sequence). The DNA for the CDR3 is TGTGCCAGTAGTCCACGACCCGGACGGAGCTACGAGCAGTACTTC. Translating gives CASSPRPGRSYEQYF.

V gene TRBV19 combines with J gene TRBJ2-3; 16 bases are a match to TRBD2. Trimming took 4 bases from V and 1 from J; bases not matched to a gene: 8. CDR1 and CDR2 (germline): LNHDA, SQIVND (reference sequence). This CDR3 has 19 residues. This chain's CDR3 is CASSRAGTSGGARTDTQYF. DNA for the CDR3: TGTGCCAGTAGTAGAGCCGGGACTAGCGGGGGGGCCCGCACAGATACGCAGTATTTT.

The chain combines TRBV19 with TRBJ2-1; TRBD2 matches at 8 bases. From germline, CDR1 is LNHDA and CDR2 SQIVND (reference sequence). J lost 4 bases, V lost 9 bases, and 5 bases had no gene match. The CDR3 runs 13 residues. The CDR3 DNA reads TGTGCCAGCGCCGGACTAGCTTACAATGAGCAGTTCTTC. The encoded protein is CASAGLAYNEQFF.

This chain connects TRBV2 to TRBJ1-1, with D tentatively TRBD1 (5 bases). The length of the CDR3 is 12 residues. Trimming took off 4 bases at V and 5 bases at J, with 8 bases between the two ends. Germline V CDR1 and CDR2: SNHLY, FYNNEI. The CDR3 spells CASSAGTTEAFF. For the CDR3, the DNA is TGTGCCAGCAGTGCAGGGACTACTGAAGCTTTCTTT.

This clone was detected once. The chain has TRBV10-3 and TRBJ2-1, with D perhaps being TRBD1 or TRBD2 (6 bases each). The V and J ends lost 7 bases and 4 bases respectively, with 11 bases between them. The length of the CDR3 is 13 residues. CDR1 and CDR2 from the germline V gene are ENHRY and SYGVKD. For the CDR3, the DNA is TGTGCCATCAACGGGGGCGGTTACAATGAGCAGTTCTTC. Amino acids: CAINGGGYNEQFF.

This clone was counted a single time. The chain carries TRBV10-1 and TRBJ2-1, with TRBD2 identical over 10 bases. V shed 6 bases and J 4 bases; nucleotides not matched to a gene: 6. Per germline, CDR1 WNHNN and CDR2 SYGVQD (reference sequence). The CDR3 runs to 15 residues. Written as DNA, the CDR3 is TGCGCCAGCAGGAGAAGCGGGGGGGAATACAATGAGCAGTTCTTC. It specifies CASRRSGGEYNEQFF.

This sequence joins TRBV7-2 and TRBJ2-1; tentatively, D is TRBD1 or TRBD2 (6 bases each). V was cut by 5 bases and J by 6 bases, with 20 bases left in between. Germline V lookup: CDR1 SGHTA, CDR2 FQGNSA. CDR3 length: 16 amino acids. The CDR3 sequence: CASSQDQGTPSNEQFF. CDR3 sequence (DNA): TGTGCCAGCAGCCAAGATCAGGGGACTCCCTCCAATGAGCAGTTCTTC.

The chain employs TRBV5-6 and TRBJ1-2; D remains ambiguous. V was trimmed by 1 base and J by 6 bases, leaving 10 bases between them. Germline loops: CDR1 SGHDT, CDR2 YYEEEE. This CDR3 comprises 13 residues. The CDR3 reads CASSLLDSHGYTF. CDR3 in DNA: TGTGCCAGCAGCTTGTTAGACTCTCATGGCTACACCTTC. The full variable domain, completed using reference TRBV5-6 and TRBJ1-2, is DAGVTQSPTHLIKTRGQQVTLRCSPKSGHDTVSWYQQALGQGPQFIFQYYEEEERQRGNFPDRFSGHQFPNYSSELNVNALLLGDSALYLCASSLLDSHGYTFGSGTRLTVV.